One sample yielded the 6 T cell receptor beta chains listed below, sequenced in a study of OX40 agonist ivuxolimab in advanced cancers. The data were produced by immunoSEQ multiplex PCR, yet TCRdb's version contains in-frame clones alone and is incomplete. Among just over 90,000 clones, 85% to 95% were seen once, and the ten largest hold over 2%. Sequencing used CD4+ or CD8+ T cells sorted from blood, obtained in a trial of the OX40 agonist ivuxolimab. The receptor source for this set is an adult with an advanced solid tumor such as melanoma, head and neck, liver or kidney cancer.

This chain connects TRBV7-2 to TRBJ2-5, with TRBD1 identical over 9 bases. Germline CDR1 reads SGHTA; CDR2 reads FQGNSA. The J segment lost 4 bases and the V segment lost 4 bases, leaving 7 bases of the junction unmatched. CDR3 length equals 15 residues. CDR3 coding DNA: TGTGCCAGCAGCTCCGTGGGACAGGGAAGAGAGACCCAGTACTTC. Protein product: CASSSVGQGRETQYF.

Here the CDR3 DNA reads TGTGCCAGTAGTATCCCCGCGGGGGCCGGTGAGCAGTTCTTC. Its protein product is CASSIPAGAGEQFF. The chain combines TRBV19 with TRBJ2-1; D possibly corresponds to TRBD2 (7 bases). V lost 3 bases and J lost 9, with 15 bases in between. Germline V CDR1 and CDR2: LNHDA, SQIVND (reference sequence). CDR3 size: 14 residues.

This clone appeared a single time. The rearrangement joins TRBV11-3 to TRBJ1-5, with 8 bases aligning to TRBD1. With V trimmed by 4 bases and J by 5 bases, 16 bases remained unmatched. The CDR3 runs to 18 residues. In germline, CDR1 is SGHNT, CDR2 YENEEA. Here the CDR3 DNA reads TGTGCCAGCAGCTCCTTTCGACAGGGGCGCGACAGCGATCAGCCCCAGCATTTT. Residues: CASSSFRQGRDSDQPQHF.

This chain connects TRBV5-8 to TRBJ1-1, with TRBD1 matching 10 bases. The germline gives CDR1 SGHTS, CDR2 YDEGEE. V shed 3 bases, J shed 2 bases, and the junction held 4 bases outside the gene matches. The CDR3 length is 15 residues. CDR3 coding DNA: TGTGCCAGCAGCTGGGGGACAGGGGAAAACACTGAAGCTTTCTTT. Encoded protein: CASSWGTGENTEAFF.

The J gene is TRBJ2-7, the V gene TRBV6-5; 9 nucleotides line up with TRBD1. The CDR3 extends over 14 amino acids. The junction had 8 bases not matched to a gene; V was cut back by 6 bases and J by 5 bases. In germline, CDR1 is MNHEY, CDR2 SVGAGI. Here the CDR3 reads CASSSRDRVHEQYF. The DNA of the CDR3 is TGTGCCAGCAGCAGCCGGGACAGGGTCCACGAGCAGTACTTC.

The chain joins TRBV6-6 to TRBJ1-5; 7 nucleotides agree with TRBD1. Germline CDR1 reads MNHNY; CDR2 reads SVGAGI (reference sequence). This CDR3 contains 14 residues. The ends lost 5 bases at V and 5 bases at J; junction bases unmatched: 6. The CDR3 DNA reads TGTGCCAGCAGTCCTAGTACAGGGGATCAGCCCCAGCATTTT. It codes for CASSPSTGDQPQHF.